A selection of T cell receptor beta chains follows, all from one sample in a study of blood T cells in healthy people across ages. TCRdb called the 5' RACE reads again in MiXCR, with one record for every CDR3 protein. The table records more than 800,000 distinct CDR3 sequences, roughly 45% of them present only once. Sequenced: blood. The receptors were sampled from a woman aged 55 to 70 in good health. The CDR3 runs from the conserved cysteine through the conserved F or W. Fields, in order: D gene, V gene, J gene, clone size, CDR3 DNA, CDR3 protein. A D gene is named only where the DNA matches it firmly. Not all rows give a size; the values are once, few, many and, for expanded clones, a class.

>TRBD2|TRBV4-1|TRBJ2-4|.
TGCGCCAGCAGCCCTGGCGGGGGACGGACCAAAAACACTCAGTACTTC
CASSPGGGRTKNTQYF
>TRBD2|TRBV20-1|TRBJ2-3|.
TGCAGTGCTAGACTGGCTAGCGGGAGCCCAGATACGCAGTATTTT
CSARLASGSPDTQYF
>.|TRBV27|TRBJ2-7|.
TGTGCCAGCAGTTTATTAGGGCGGGTCGAGCAGTACTTC
CASSLLGRVEQYF
>TRBD1|TRBV6-5|TRBJ2-5|few
TGTGCCAGCGCTCTCGGGACAGGGGCGTCGGAGACCCAGTACTTC
CASALGTGASETQYF
>TRBD2|TRBV7-9|TRBJ2-7|few
TGTGCCAGCTCGCGGGAGGGCCAATCCTACGAGCAGTACTTC
CASSREGQSYEQYF
>.|TRBV4-2|TRBJ2-3|few
TGTGCCTCAGCTACTCAAGGGGATACGCAGTATTTT
CASATQGDTQYF
>TRBD2|TRBV7-2|TRBJ2-1|many
TGTGCCAGCAGCTCGGGACTAGCGGAGCAGTTCTTC
CASSSGLAEQFF
>.|TRBV27|TRBJ2-1|few
TGTGCCAGCGGTAGGCCGGTCATGGAGCAGTTCTTC
CASGRPVMEQFF
>TRBD2|TRBV7-3|TRBJ2-5|few
TGTGCCAGCAGCCTAACGGGACTAGCATCAGAGACCCAGTACTTC
CASSLTGLASETQYF
>.|TRBV27|TRBJ2-6|.
TGTGCCAGCAGTTCACAGGCCTCTGGGGCCAACGTCCTGACTTTC
CASSSQASGANVLTF
>TRBD2|TRBV6-6|TRBJ2-1|.
TGTGCCAGCACCCCCGGGACTAGCAACAATGAGCAGTTCTTC
CASTPGTSNNEQFF
>.|TRBV11-2|TRBJ1-1|.
TGTGCCAGCAGGAAAGGATTGGATAACACTGAAGCTTTCTTT
CASRKGLDNTEAFF
>.|TRBV21-1|TRBJ1-2|.
TGTGCCAGCTCGGGGGGAAGAGCTAACTATGGCTACACCTTC
CASSGGRANYGYTF
>.|TRBV20-1|TRBJ2-7|.
TGCAGTGCGTTGGAGGGGCAGGCCTCCTACGAGCAGTACTTC
CSALEGQASYEQYF
>TRBD1|TRBV10-2|TRBJ2-7|few
TGCGCCAGCAGAGACAGGGCTCGCAACGAGCAGTACTTC
CASRDRARNEQYF
>TRBD1|TRBV20-1|TRBJ1-5|.
TGCAGTGCTAGAGGTGACAGGGACAATCAGCCCCAGCATTTT
CSARGDRDNQPQHF
>TRBD2|TRBV20-1|TRBJ2-5|.
TGCAGTGCTGGAGCGACTAGCGGGCAAGAGACCCAGTACTTC
CSAGATSGQETQYF
>.|TRBV3-1|TRBJ2-4|.
TGTGCCAGCTCACCAGGGGACAAAAACATTCAGTACTTC
CASSPGDKNIQYF
>.|TRBV29-1|TRBJ2-1|few
TGCAGCGTTGGCCAGGGAAACAATGAGCAGTTCTTC
CSVGQGNNEQFF
>.|TRBV27|TRBJ2-7|.
TGTGCCAGCAGTGCGGGATTGGGACAGATCTACGAGCAGTACTTC
CASSAGLGQIYEQYF
>TRBD1|TRBV29-1|TRBJ1-3|.
TGCAGCGTTGGGACAGGGGTCTCTGGAAACACCATATATTTT
CSVGTGVSGNTIYF
>.|TRBV25-1|TRBJ2-2|.
TGTGCCAGCATCCTCCACGGGGAGCTGTTTTTT
CASILHGELFF
>.|TRBV6-5|TRBJ2-7|once
TGTGCCGGCAGTTACAACGTCCTCCCCTCCTACGAGCAGTACTTC
CAGSYNVLPSYEQYF
>.|TRBV5-6|TRBJ2-3|few
TGTGCCAGCAGCCTCAACGGGATCGGGGATACGCAGTATTTT
CASSLNGIGDTQYF
>TRBD1|TRBV27|TRBJ2-6|.
TGTGCCAGCAGTGACCGGGACAGTGGGTTCTCTGGGGCCAACGTCCTGACTTTC
CASSDRDSGFSGANVLTF
>TRBD1|TRBV10-3|TRBJ1-2|.
TGTGCCATCAGTGACGGGACAGACAAATTTTATGGCTACACCTTC
CAISDGTDKFYGYTF
>TRBD1|TRBV5-4|TRBJ2-7|.
TGTGCCAGCAGCAGGTTTCGGGACAGGGCCTACGAGCAGTACTTC
CASSRFRDRAYEQYF
>.|TRBV27|TRBJ2-7|.
TGTGCCAGCAGTCCTACCCTGGTCCACTACGAGCAGTACTTC
CASSPTLVHYEQYF
>.|TRBV11-2|TRBJ2-5|.
TGTGCCAGCAGCCAGAGGGGGCGGGGGCAGTACTTC
CASSQRGRGQYF
>TRBD1|TRBV29-1|TRBJ1-5|.
TGCAGCGTTGGACAGGGTGGGAACCAGCCCCAGCATTTT
CSVGQGGNQPQHF